The entry below gives a single T cell receptor beta chain sequence along with its context. Time point meaning: pretreatment peripheral blood. The protocol was immunoSEQ multiplex PCR, while the TCRdb copy is restricted to in-frame clones and leaves out a portion. Of about 50,000 clones in the sample, roughly 85% are singletons; the top ten hold roughly 14%. This sample was included in a study of PD-L1 blockade in urothelial cancer. Study overall: About 90% of the roughly 30 patients comprised males who had bladder-origin urothelial cancer.

CDR3 length: 14 residues. The junction had 4 bases not matched to a gene; V was cut back by 4 bases and J by 4 bases. Germline-derived CDR1 and CDR2 are MDHEN and SYDVKM. The clonotype comes from a woman in her sixties with urothelial cancer. The V gene is TRBV28, the J gene TRBJ2-4; 7 nucleotides agree with TRBD1. Source: PBMCs, taken around atezolizumab (anti-PD-L1) treatment. The DNA for the CDR3 is TGTGCCAGCAGTTACCCGGGACAGAAAAACATTCAGTACTTC. This sequence encodes CASSYPGQKNIQYF.